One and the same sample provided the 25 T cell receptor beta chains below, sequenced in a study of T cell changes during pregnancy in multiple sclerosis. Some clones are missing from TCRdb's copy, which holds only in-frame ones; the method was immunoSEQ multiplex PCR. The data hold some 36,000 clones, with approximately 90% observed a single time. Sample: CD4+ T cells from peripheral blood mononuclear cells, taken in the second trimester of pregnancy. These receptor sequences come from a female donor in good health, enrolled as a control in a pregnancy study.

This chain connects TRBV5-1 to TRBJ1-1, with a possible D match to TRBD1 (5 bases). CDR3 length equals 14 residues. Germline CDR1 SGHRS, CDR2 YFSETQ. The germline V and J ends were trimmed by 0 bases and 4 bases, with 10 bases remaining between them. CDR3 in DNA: TGCGCCAGCAGCTTGGAGGTAGGGGTCACTGAAGCTTTCTTT. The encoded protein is CASSLEVGVTEAFF.

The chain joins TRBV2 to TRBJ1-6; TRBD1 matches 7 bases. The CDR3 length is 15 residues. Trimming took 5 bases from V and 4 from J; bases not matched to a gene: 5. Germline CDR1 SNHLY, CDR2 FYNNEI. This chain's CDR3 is CASSRGQEYNSPLHF. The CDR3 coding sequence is TGTGCCAGCAGTCGAGGACAGGAGTATAATTCACCCCTCCACTTT.

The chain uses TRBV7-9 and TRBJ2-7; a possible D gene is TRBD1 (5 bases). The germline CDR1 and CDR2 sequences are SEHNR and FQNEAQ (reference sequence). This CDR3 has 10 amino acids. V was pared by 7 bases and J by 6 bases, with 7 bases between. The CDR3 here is CASMGLEQYF. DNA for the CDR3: TGTGCCAGCATGGGGCTCGAGCAGTACTTC.

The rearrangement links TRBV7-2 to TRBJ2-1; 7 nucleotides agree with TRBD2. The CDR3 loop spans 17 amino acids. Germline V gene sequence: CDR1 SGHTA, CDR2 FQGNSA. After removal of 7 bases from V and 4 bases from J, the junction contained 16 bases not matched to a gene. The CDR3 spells CASTPNWGGSSYNEQFF. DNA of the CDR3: TGTGCCAGCACCCCTAACTGGGGGGGATCGTCATACAATGAGCAGTTCTTC.

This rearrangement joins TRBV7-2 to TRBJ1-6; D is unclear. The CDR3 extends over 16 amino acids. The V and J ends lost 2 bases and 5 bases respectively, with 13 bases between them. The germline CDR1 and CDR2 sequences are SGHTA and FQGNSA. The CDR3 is CASSLSEARNNSPLHF. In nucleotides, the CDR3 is TGTGCCAGCAGCTTATCGGAGGCCCGGAATAATTCACCCCTCCACTTT.

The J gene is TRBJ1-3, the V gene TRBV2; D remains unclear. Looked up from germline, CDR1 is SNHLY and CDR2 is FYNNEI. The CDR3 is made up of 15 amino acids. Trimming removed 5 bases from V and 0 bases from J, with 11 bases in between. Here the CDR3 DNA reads TGTGCCAGCAGTTCCCGAGACACCTCTGGAAACACCATATATTTT. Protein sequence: CASSSRDTSGNTIYF.

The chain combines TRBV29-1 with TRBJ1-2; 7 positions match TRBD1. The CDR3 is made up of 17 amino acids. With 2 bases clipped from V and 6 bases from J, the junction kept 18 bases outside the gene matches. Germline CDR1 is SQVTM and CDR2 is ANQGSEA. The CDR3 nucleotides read TGCAGCGTTGAACCCAGACTAGGGTGGGACAGAGGAAATGGCTACACCTTC. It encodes CSVEPRLGWDRGNGYTF.

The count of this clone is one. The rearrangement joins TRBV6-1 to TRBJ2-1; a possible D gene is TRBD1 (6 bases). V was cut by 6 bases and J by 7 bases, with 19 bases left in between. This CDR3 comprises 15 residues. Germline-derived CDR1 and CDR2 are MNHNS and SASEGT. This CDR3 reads CASSLTGRVGNEQFF. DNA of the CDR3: TGTGCCAGCAGCCTGACAGGAAGAGTAGGGAATGAGCAGTTCTTC.

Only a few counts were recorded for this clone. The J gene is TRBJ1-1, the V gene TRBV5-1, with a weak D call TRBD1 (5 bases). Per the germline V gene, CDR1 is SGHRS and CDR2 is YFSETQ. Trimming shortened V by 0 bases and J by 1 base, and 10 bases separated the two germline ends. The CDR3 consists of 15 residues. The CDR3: CASSLGGRANTEAFF. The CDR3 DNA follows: TGCGCCAGCAGCTTGGGAGGCAGGGCGAACACTGAAGCTTTCTTT. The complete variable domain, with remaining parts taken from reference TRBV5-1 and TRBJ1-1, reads KAGVTQTPRYLIKTRGQQVTLSCSPISGHRSVSWYQQTPGQGLQFLFEYFSETQRNKGNFPGRFSGRQFSNSRSEMNVSTLELGDSALYLCASSLGGRANTEAFFGQGTRLTVV.

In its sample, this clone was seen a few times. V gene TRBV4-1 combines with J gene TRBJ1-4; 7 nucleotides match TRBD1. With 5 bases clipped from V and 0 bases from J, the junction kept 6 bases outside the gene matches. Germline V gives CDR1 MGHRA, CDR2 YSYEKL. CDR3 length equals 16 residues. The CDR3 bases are TGCGCCAGCAGCGAAAGGGACAGACCAACTAATGAAAAACTGTTTTTT. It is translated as CASSERDRPTNEKLFF.

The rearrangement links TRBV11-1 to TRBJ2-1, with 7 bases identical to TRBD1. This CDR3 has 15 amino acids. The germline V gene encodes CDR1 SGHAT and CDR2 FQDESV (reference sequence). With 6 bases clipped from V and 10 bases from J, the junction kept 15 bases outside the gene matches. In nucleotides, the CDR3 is TGTGCCAGCAGAACCACCCGGGACAGAACGGACGAGCAGTTCTTC. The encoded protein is CASRTTRDRTDEQFF. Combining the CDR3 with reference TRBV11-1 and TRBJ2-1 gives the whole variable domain EAEVAQSPRYKITEKSQAVAFWCDPISGHATLYWYRQILGQGPELLVQFQDESVVDDSQLPKDRFSAERLKGVDSTLKIQPAELGDSAMYLCASRTTRDRTDEQFFGPGTRLTVL.

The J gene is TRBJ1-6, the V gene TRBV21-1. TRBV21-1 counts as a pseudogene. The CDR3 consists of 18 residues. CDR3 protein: CASSKSRDLLPYNSPLHF. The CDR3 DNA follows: TGTGCCAGCAGCAAATCGCGGGACCTCCTCCCCTATAATTCACCCCTCCACTTT.

CDR3 sequence (DNA): TGTGCCAGCAGCCCCCGGACTAGCGGTTTTAGCTCTGGGGCCAACGTCCTGACTTTC. It translates to CASSPRTSGFSSGANVLTF. This chain uses TRBV11-2 with TRBJ2-6, with 10 bases lining up with TRBD2. Trimming cost V 5 bases and J 0 bases; bases outside gene matches: 10. This CDR3 contains 19 residues. Germline V gene sequence: CDR1 SGHAT, CDR2 FQNNGV.

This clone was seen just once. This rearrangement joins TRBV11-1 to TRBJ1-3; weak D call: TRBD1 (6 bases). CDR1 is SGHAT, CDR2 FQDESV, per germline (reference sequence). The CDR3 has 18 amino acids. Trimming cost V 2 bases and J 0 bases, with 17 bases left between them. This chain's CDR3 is CASSLSRGQRSSGNTIYF. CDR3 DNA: TGTGCCAGCAGCTTAAGTCGCGGACAGCGGAGCTCTGGAAACACCATATATTTT.

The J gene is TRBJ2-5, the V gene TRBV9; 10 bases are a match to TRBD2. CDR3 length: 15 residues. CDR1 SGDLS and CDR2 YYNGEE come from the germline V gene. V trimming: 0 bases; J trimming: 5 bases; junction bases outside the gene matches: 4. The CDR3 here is CASSVAAGGPETQYF. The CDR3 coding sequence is TGTGCCAGCAGCGTAGCAGCGGGGGGGCCCGAGACCCAGTACTTC.

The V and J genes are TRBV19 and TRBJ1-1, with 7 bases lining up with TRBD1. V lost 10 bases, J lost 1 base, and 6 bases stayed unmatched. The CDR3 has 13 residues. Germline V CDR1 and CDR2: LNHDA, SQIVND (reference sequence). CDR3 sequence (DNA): TGTGCCACCAGAGACAGGGAGAACACTGAAGCTTTCTTT. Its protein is CATRDRENTEAFF.

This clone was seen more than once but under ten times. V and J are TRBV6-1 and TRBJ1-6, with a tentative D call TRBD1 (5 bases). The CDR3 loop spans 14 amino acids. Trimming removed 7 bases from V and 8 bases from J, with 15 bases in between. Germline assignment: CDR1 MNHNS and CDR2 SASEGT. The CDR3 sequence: CASTKEGTYSPLHF. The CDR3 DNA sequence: TGTGCCAGCACCAAGGAGGGGACGTATTCACCCCTCCACTTT.

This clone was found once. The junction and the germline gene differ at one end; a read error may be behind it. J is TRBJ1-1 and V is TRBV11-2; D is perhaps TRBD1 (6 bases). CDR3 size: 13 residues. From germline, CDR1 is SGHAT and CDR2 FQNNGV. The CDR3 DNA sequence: TGTGCCAGCAGCCCTACCCTGGCCGGACAGAACACATTT. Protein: CASSPTLAGQNTF.

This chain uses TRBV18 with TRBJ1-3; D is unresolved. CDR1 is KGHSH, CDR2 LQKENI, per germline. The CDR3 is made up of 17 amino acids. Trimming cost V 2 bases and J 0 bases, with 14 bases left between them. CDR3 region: CASSPEILAGSGNTIYF. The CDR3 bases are TGTGCCAGCTCACCAGAAATTCTGGCAGGCTCTGGAAACACCATATATTTT.

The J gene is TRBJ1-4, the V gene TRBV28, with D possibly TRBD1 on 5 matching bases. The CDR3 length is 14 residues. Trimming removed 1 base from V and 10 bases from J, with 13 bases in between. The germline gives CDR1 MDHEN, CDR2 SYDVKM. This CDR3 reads CASSLSGIGVKLFF. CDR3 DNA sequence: TGTGCCAGCAGTTTATCAGGGATCGGAGTAAAACTGTTTTTT. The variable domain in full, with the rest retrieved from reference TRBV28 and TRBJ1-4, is DVKVTQSSRYLVKRTGEKVFLECVQDMDHENMFWYRQDPGLGLRLIYFSYDVKMKEKGDIPEGYSVSREKKERFSLILESASTNQTSMYLCASSLSGIGVKLFFGSGTQLSVL.

CDR3 nucleotide sequence: TGTGCCTGGAGTGTACGGGGGAATGAAGCTTTCTTT. Translating gives CAWSVRGNEAFF. J is TRBJ1-1 and V is TRBV30; D is possibly TRBD1 (5 bases). From germline, CDR1 is GTSNPN and CDR2 SVGIG (reference sequence). The CDR3 runs 12 residues. The germline V and J ends were trimmed by 0 bases and 7 bases, with 9 bases remaining between them.

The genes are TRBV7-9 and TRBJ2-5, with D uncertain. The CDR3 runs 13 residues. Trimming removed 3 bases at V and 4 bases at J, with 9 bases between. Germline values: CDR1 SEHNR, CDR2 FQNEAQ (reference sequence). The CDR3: CASSLVGPETQYF. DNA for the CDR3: TGTGCCAGCAGCTTGGTGGGCCCAGAGACCCAGTACTTC.

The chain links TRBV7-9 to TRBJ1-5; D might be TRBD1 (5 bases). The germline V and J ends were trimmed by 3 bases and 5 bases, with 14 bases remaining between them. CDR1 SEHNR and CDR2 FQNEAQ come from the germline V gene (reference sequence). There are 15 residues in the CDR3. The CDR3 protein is CASSLGEGVYQPQHF. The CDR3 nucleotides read TGTGCCAGCAGCTTGGGGGAGGGAGTTTATCAGCCCCAGCATTTT.

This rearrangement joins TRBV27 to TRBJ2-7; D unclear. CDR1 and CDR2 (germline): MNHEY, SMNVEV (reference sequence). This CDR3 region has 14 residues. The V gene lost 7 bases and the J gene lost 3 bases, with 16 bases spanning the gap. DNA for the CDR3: TGTGCCAGCACCCCCGCCGCGAAACGCTACGAGCAGTACTTC. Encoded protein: CASTPAAKRYEQYF.

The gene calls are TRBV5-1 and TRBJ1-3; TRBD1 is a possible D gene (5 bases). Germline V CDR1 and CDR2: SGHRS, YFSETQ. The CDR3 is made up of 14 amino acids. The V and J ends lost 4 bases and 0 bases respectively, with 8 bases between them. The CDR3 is CASSGGNSGNTIYF. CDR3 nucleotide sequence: TGCGCCAGCAGCGGGGGGAACTCTGGAAACACCATATATTTT. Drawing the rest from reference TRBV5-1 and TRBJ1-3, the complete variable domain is KAGVTQTPRYLIKTRGQQVTLSCSPISGHRSVSWYQQTPGQGLQFLFEYFSETQRNKGNFPGRFSGRQFSNSRSEMNVSTLELGDSALYLCASSGGNSGNTIYFGEGSWLTVV.